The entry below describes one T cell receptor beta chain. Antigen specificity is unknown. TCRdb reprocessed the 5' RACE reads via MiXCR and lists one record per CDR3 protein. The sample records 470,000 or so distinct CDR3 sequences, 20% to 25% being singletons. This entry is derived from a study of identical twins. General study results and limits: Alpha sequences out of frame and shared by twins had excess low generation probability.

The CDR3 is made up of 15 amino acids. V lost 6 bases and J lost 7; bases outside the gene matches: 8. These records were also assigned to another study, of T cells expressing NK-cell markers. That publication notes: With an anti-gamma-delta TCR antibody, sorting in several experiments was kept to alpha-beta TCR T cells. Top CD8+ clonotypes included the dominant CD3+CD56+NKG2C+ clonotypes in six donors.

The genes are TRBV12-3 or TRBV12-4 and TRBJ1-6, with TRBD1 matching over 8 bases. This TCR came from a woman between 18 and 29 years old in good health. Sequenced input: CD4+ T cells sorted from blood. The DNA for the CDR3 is TGTGCCAGCAGAGACAAGGACAGGGTAAATTCACCCCTCCACTTT. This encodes CASRDKDRVNSPLHF.